Included here is one T cell receptor beta chain sequence, with context. As a fraction of the sample, this clonotype is medium-sized (0.01 to 0.1%). It lacks a known antigen. No qualities accompany the bases; no much larger clone lies one base away. Because this beta chain is a stray read in a library intended to capture alpha chains, its abundance should not be given much weight. The receptor library was made with 5' RACE. TCRdb shows the sequencer as NextSeq 500. In the TCR library protocol, a unique molecular identifier was attached to each TCR cDNA molecule so that PCR and sequencing errors could be corrected. Per the source publication's procedure: Decombinator tools were used for TCR identification, UMI-based error correction and CDR3 extraction. TCRs above a frequency of 2 per 1,000, corresponding to the top 1% of the tumor frequency distribution, were defined as expanded. Expanded tumor TCRs statistically deemed absent (corrected P<0.05) from at least one tumor region were classed as regional, and all other expanded tumor TCRs were classed as ubiquitous. Renyi diversity was computed with the R vegan package after each repertoire had been subsampled 100 times to 5,000 TCRs. CDR3 similarity networks were constructed using string-kernel similarity of amino acid triplets, with links drawn between CDR3s whose pairwise similarity was above 0.82. TCRdb passed the public sequencing reads through fastp at Q25 and MiXCR, retaining productive beta sequences. Each entry merges the rows of one CDR3 protein and shows their most common DNA and genes. The V and J calls and clone size are TCRdb's, not the authors'. In all, the sample holds some 6,200 distinct CDR3 sequences, and approximately 14% of those were seen once. The ten largest clones represent about a tenth of the sample.

The V and J ends are trimmed by 0 bases and 4 bases, leaving 13 bases between them. Inclusive of the bounding cysteine and phenylalanine, the CDR3 is 15 residues long. CDR3 DNA is the only sequence kept; it has 45 bases, read in frame from the first base. Looking up the germline V gene yields CDR1 SGHDT and CDR2 YYEEEE. This specimen's time point label, per the study, means: sample taken at primary tumor resection. Samples were obtained from approximately 72 patients with early-stage, untreated non-small cell lung cancer from the lung TRACERx cohort. Without any cell sorting, TCR sequencing was performed on whole RNA extracted either from tumor and nontumor lung tissue or from cryopreserved PBMC samples. Only patients for whom sufficient RNA was available from at least two tumor regions were selected for TCR sequencing. Before selection, tumor and adjacent nontumor lung specimens were reviewed by a lung pathologist.

The sample comes from a study of spatial heterogeneity in lung cancer (dated by TCRdb to between 2019 and 2020). About the investigation overall: Beta-chain transcripts were consistently detected in greater numbers than alpha-chain transcripts, which likely reflected higher beta-chain transcript abundance. In tumor regions, TCR transcript counts showed a strong correlation with a T cell transcriptional module score derived from matched bulk RNA-seq. In the raw uncorrected reads, each unique combination of TCR and UMI appeared on average more than ten times. In non-small cell lung cancer, the study quantitatively compared TCR alpha and beta repertoires across several tumor regions, matched nontumor lung, and blood. The study linked features of the TCR repertoire to counts of nonsynonymous mutations, which were determined by whole-exome sequencing of tumor tissue. Both alpha and beta chains were TCR-sequenced in hundreds of tumor regions, approximately 67 matched nontumor lung samples and some 50 PBMC samples obtained at surgery.

Study-wide findings and limitations: Additional single-cell paired TCR alpha and beta sequencing was considered necessary to confirm, at a functional level, the hypothesis that regional TCRs recognize regional mutations. The tumor nonsynonymous mutation count correlated with the number of expanded alpha and beta TCRs within the tumor. Counts of ubiquitous and regional expanded TCRs correlated with counts of ubiquitous and regional nonsynonymous mutations, respectively. Estimated TCR-seq coverage of tumor T cells was only around 6.7% for alpha chains and roughly 12% for beta chains.

This receptor chain uses TRBV5-6 and TRBJ1-1, with a tentative D gene TRBD1 over 6 matching bases. Here the sequenced sample was lung tumor tissue, taken at surgery. The sequence derives from a male donor with early-stage non-small cell lung cancer. The DNA is as follows: TGTGCCAGCAGCTTGGAGTCAGGGGACATCACTGAAGCTTTCTTT. Protein translation: CASSLESGDITEAFF.